This T cell receptor (beta chain) was recorded in a study of shared clonotypes between healthy human individuals. The study's findings and limits: Depth of sequencing was expected to influence donor clonotype sharing.

This CDR3 has 15 residues. Germline loops: CDR1 SNHLY, CDR2 FYNNEI. Trimming at V came to 4 bases and at J to 4 bases, leaving 4 bases not matched to a gene. Libraries were prepared by immunoSEQ multiplex PCR; TCRdb keeps only in-frame clonotypes and omits some of them. The table lists about 470,000 clones, about 85% of them singletons. Details on this clone: The antigen is undetermined.

The specimen was PBMCs. The clonotype originates from a woman aged 40 to 49 in good health. Some clones in this sample may be carry-over from other donors' samples. This chain connects TRBV2 to TRBJ1-5; 10 bases are shared with TRBD1. CDR3 in DNA: TGTGCCAGCAGTGGGGGGACAGGGGAAAATCAGCCCCAGCATTTT. Translated: CASSGGTGENQPQHF.